This T cell receptor beta chain was sequenced in a study of Tregs in tolerant kidney transplant recipients. Study findings and constraints: Findings come from small patient numbers and require larger validation.

Recipients received nonmyeloablative bone marrow transplants from related graft donors, with transient mixed chimerism. With regard to this clone: Its antigen is unknown. The read finishes 3 residues shy of the CDR3 end, and the germline J gene is used to complete it.

V was pared by 0 bases and J by 2 bases, with 1 base of the junction left unmatched. The CDR3 totals 14 residues. CDR1 is SGHRS and CDR2 is YFSETQ in the germline V gene. Repertoires were generated with immunoSEQ multiplex PCR, while TCRdb's copy carries only in-frame clones and drops some. Listed are roughly 15,000 clones; roughly 4% falls within the top ten. This sequence joins TRBV5-1 and TRBJ2-5, with 7 bases fitting TRBD1. The receptor comes from a human patient who received a combined kidney and bone marrow transplant. The graft donor may account for some of the T cells. This specimen consisted of CD4+ T cells from blood (PBMCs), obtained 12 months after the transplant. The CDR3 DNA, read in part, is TGCGCCAGCAGCTTGGCGGGACAGCAAGAGACC. Translated, it gives CASSLAGQQET. From start to end, the CDR3 is CASSLAGQQETQYF.